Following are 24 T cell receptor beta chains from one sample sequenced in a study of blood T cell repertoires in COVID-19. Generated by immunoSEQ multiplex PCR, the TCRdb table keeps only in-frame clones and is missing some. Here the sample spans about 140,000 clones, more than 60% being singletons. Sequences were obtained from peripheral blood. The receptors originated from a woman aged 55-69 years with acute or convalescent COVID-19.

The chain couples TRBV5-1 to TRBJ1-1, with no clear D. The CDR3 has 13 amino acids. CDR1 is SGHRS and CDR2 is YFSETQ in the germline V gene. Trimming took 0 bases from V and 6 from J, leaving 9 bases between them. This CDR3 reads CASSLAAGAEAFF. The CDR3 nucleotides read TGCGCCAGCAGCTTGGCTGCGGGCGCTGAAGCTTTCTTT. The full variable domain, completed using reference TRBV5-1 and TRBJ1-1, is KAGVTQTPRYLIKTRGQQVTLSCSPISGHRSVSWYQQTPGQGLQFLFEYFSETQRNKGNFPGRFSGRQFSNSRSEMNVSTLELGDSALYLCASSLAAGAEAFFGQGTRLTVV.

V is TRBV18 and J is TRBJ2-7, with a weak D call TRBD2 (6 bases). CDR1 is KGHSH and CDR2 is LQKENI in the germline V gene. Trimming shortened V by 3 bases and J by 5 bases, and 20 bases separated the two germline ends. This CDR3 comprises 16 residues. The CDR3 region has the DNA TGTGCCAGCTCACCTTTTTTACGGGAGATAGTCAACGAGCAGTACTTC. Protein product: CASSPFLREIVNEQYF.

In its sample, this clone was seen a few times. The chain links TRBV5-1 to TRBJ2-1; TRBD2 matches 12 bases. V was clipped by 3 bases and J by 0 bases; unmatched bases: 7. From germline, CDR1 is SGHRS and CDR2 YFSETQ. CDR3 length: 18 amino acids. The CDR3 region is CASSWSASGRDSYNEQFF. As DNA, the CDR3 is TGCGCCAGCAGCTGGAGCGCTAGCGGGAGGGACTCCTACAATGAGCAGTTCTTC.

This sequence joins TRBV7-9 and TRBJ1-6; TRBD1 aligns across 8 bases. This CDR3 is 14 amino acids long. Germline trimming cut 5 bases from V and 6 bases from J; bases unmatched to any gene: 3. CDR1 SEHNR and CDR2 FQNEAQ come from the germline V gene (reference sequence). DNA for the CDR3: TGTGCCAGCAGCGCTCAGGGGGCTAATTCACCCCTCCACTTT. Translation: CASSAQGANSPLHF.

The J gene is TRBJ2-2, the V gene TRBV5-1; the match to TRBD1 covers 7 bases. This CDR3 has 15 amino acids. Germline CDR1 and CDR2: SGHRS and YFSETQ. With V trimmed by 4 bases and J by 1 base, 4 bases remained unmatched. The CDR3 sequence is CASSRQGENTGELFF. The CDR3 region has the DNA TGCGCCAGCAGCCGACAGGGTGAGAACACCGGGGAGCTGTTTTTT.

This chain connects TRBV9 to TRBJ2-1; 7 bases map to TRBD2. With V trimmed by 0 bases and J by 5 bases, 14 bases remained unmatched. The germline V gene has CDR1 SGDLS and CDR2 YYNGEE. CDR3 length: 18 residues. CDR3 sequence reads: CASSVEGWASGGDNEQFF. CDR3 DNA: TGTGCCAGCAGCGTAGAGGGGTGGGCTAGCGGAGGGGACAATGAGCAGTTCTTC.

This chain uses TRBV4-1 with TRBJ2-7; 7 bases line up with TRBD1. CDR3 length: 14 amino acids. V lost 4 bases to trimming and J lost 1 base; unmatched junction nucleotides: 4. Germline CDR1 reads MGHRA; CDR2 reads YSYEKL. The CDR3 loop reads CASSPDRVSYEQYF. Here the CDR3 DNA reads TGCGCCAGCAGCCCCGACAGGGTGTCCTACGAGCAGTACTTC.

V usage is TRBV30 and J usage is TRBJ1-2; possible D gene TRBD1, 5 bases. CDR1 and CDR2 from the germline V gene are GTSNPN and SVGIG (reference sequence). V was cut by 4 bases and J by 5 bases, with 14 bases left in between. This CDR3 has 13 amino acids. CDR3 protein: CAWIPGGHYGYTF. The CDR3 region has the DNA TGTGCCTGGATTCCCGGGGGTCATTATGGCTACACCTTC.

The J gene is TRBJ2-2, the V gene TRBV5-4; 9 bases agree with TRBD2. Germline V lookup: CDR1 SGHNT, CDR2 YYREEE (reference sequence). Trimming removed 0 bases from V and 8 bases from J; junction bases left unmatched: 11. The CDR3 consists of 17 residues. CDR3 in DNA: TGTGCCAGCAGCTTGGAAAAGGGCGGGAGGGCCTTAGGGGAGCTGTTTTTT. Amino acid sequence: CASSLEKGGRALGELFF.

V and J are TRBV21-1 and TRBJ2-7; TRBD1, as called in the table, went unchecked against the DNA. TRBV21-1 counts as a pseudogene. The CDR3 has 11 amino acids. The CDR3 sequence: CASTLGPLQYF. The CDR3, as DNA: TGTGCCAGCACGCTGGGGCCTTTGCAGTACTTC.

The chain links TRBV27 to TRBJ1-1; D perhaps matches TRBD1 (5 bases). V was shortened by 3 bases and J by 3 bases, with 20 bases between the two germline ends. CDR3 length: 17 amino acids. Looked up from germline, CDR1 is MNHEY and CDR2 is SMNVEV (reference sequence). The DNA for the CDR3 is TGTGCCAGCAGTTTTCGTCAGGGTAGTGTTCTTGACACTGAAGCTTTCTTT. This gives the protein CASSFRQGSVLDTEAFF.

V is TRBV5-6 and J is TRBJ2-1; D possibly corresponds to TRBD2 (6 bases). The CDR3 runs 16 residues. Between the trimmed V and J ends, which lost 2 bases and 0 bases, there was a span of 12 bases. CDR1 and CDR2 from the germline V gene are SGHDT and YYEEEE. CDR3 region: CASSFAGRSSYNEQFF. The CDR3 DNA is TGTGCCAGCAGCTTCGCGGGACGCAGCTCCTACAATGAGCAGTTCTTC.

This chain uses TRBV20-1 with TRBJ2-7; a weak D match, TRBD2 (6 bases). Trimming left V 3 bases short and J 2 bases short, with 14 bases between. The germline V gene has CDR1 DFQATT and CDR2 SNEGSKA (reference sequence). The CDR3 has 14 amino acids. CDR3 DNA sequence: TGCAGTGCTAGTAGGCAGCGGGCAGCCTACGAGCAGTACTTC. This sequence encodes CSASRQRAAYEQYF.

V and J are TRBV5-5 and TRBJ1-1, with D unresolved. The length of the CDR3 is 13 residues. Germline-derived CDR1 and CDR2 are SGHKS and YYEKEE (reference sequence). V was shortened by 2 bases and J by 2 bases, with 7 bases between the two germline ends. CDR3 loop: CASSFFSNTEAFF. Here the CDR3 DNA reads TGTGCCAGCAGCTTTTTCAGTAACACTGAAGCTTTCTTT.

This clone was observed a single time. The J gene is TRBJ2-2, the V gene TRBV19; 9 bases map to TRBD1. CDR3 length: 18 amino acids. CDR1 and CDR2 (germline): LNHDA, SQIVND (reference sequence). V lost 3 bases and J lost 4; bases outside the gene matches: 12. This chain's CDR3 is CASSIETMGTGSTGELFF. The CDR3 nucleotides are TGTGCCAGTAGTATCGAAACGATGGGGACAGGGTCCACCGGGGAGCTGTTTTTT.

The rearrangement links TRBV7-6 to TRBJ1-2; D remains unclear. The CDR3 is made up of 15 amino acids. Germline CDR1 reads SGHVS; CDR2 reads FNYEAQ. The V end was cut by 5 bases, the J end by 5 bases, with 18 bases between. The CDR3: CASSPTGNSLYGYTF. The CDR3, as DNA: TGTGCCAGCAGCCCTACGGGAAATTCACTTTATGGCTACACCTTC.

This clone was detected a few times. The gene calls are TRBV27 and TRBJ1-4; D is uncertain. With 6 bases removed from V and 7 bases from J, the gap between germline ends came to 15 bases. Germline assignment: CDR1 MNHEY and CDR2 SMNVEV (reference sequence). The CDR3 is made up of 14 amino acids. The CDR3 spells CASRPGGWGEKLFF. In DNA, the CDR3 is TGTGCCAGCAGACCGGGAGGTTGGGGTGAAAAACTGTTTTTT. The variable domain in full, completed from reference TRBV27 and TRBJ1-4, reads EAQVTQNPRYLITVTGKKLTVTCSQNMNHEYMSWYRQDPGLGLRQIYYSMNVEVTDKGDVPEGYKVSRKEKRNFPLILESPSPNQTSLYFCASRPGGWGEKLFFGSGTQLSVL.

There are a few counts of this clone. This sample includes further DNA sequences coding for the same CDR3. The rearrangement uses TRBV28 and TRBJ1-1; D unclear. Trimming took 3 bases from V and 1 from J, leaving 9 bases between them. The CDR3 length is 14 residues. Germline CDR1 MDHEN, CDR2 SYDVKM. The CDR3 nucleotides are TGTGCCAGCAGTTTCCGGGGTCGGAACACTGAAGCTTTCTTT. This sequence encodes CASSFRGRNTEAFF.

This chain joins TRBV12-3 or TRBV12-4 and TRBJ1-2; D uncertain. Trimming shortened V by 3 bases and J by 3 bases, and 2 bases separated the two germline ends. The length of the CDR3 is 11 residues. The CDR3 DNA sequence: TGTGCCAGCAGTTTCTACTATGGCTACACCTTC. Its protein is CASSFYYGYTF.

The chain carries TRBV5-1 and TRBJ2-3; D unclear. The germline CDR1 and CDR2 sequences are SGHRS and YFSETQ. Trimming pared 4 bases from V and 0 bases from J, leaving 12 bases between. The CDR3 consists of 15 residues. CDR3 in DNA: TGCGCCAGCAGCAACTCTGAATCTAGCACAGATACGCAGTATTTT. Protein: CASSNSESSTDTQYF.

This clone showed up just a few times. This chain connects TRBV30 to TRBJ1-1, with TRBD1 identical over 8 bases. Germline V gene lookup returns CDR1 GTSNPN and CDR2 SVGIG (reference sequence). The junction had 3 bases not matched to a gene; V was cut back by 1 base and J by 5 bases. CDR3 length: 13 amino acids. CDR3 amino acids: CAWSGTGITEAFF. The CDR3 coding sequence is TGTGCCTGGAGTGGGACAGGGATAACTGAAGCTTTCTTT.

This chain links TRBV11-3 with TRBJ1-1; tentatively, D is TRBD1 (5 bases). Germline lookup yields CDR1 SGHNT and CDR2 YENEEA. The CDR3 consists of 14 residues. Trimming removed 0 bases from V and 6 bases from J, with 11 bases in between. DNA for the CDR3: TGTGCCAGCAGCTTAGATGGGAGGGGCGCTGAAGCTTTCTTT. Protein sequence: CASSLDGRGAEAFF.

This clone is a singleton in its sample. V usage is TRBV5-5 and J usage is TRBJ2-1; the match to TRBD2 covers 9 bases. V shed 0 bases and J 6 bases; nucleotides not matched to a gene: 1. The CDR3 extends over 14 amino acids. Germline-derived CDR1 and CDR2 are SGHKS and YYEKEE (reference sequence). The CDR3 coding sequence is TGTGCCAGCAGCTTGGCTAGCGGGGTCAATGAGCAGTTCTTC. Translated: CASSLASGVNEQFF.

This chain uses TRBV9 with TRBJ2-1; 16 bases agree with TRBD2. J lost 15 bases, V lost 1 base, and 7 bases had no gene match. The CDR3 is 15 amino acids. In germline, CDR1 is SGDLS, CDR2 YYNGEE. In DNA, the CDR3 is TGTGCCAGCAGCGTACTCGGGACTAGCGGGAGGGCCCTGTTCTTC. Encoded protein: CASSVLGTSGRALFF.